This passage covers 5 T cell receptor beta chains from one sample sequenced in a study of blood T cells in healthy people across ages. Through a sample-barcoded 5' primer and a J-beta primer mix, a second PCR was run for roughly 6 to 11 cycles. Each CDR3 protein is one row after TCRdb ran MiXCR on the 5' RACE reads. This sample has about a million distinct CDR3 sequences; 35% to 45% occur once, and the top ten carry around 13%. The material sequenced was blood. The receptors stem from a man between 18 and 29 years old in good health.

In this sample, this clonotype turned up a few times. The chain uses TRBV6-5 and TRBJ2-1; D uncertain. V was trimmed by 5 bases and J by 10 bases, leaving 12 bases between them. The CDR3 has 12 residues. Germline V lookup: CDR1 MNHEY, CDR2 SVGAGI. DNA for the CDR3: TGTGCCAGCAGTACCGGATCCGTGGAGCAGTTCTTC. Protein product: CASSTGSVEQFF.

This chain uses TRBV29-1 with TRBJ2-3, with D unclear. Trimming pared 2 bases from V and 2 bases from J, leaving 8 bases between. CDR1 is SQVTM and CDR2 is ANQGSEA in the germline V gene. This CDR3 is built from 13 residues. This CDR3 is CSVESKATDTQYF. CDR3 DNA: TGCAGCGTTGAATCGAAAGCCACAGATACGCAGTATTTT.

CDR3 sequence (DNA): TGTGCCAGCAGCTTAGTGGACAGGGGTCGTGAAAAACTGTTTTTT. Translated, it gives CASSLVDRGREKLFF. The J gene is TRBJ1-4, the V gene TRBV7-9; 9 nucleotides match TRBD1. The V gene end was trimmed by 1 base and the J gene end by 7 bases; junction bases not matched to a gene: 4. CDR3 length equals 15 residues. Looked up from germline, CDR1 is SEHNR and CDR2 is FQNEAQ (reference sequence).

This clonotype was recorded at least ten times. The junction shows a germline mismatch at one end, possibly a read error. The chain couples TRBV4-3 to TRBJ2-3; D remains ambiguous. The germline gives CDR1 LGHNA, CDR2 YSLEER. The CDR3 is made up of 14 amino acids. The CDR3 nucleotides are TGTGCCAGCAGCCAAGACCTTGGCACAGATACGCAGTATTTT. As protein: CASSQDLGTDTQYF.

The rearrangement links TRBV20-1 to TRBJ1-1; 7 positions match TRBD1. The V gene's germline CDR1 is DFQATT and CDR2 SNEGSKA (reference sequence). CDR3 size: 17 residues. Unmatched junction bases numbered 11, after V lost 0 bases and J lost 1 base. The CDR3 DNA sequence: TGCAGTGCTAGAGATTCTAAAACAGGGGCGGCGAACACTGAAGCTTTCTTT. Translating gives CSARDSKTGAANTEAFF.